A single T cell receptor beta chain is shown here with its context. This record comes from a study of OX40 agonist ivuxolimab in advanced cancers. Study-level background: Three patients showed partial responses: one hepatocellular carcinoma and two cutaneous melanoma cases.

Using immunoSEQ multiplex PCR, the repertoire was profiled, and TCRdb retains in-frame clones only, with some absent. The sample records tens of thousands of clones, around 84% being singletons. CDR1 and CDR2 (germline): SGHTA, FQGTGA. With 2 bases removed from V and 7 bases from J, the gap between germline ends came to 3 bases. CDR3 length equals 12 residues. The chain joins TRBV7-3 to TRBJ1-6; D gene uncertain. The specimen was CD4+ or CD8+ T cells sorted from blood, collected in a trial of the OX40 agonist ivuxolimab. This receptor was taken from an adult with an advanced solid tumor such as melanoma, head and neck, liver or kidney cancer. CDR3: CASSLPNSPLHF. Written as DNA, the CDR3 is TGTGCCAGCAGCTTACCCAATTCACCCCTCCACTTT.